The T cell receptor beta chain described here comes from a study of blood T cell repertoires in COVID-19. In the authors' methods: Counts of nucleated cells, estimated from reference gene primer amplification, were obtained. The method was immunoSEQ multiplex PCR; TCRdb's version includes in-frame clones alone and lacks a portion of them. Clone size and V and J calls were adopted from that table, with D and trimming inferred from the DNA. Counted here are some 76,000 clones, more than 65% occurring once; the ten biggest clones make up more than 9.5%. The CDR3 has 18 amino acids. CDR1 and CDR2 from the germline V gene are MNHNY and SVGAGI (reference sequence). V lost 5 bases and J 1 base, leaving 20 bases between the germline ends.

The chain recombines TRBV6-6 with TRBJ1-4; D uncertain. The sequence derives from a man over 45 with acute or convalescent COVID-19. Specimen: peripheral blood. This CDR3 is CASSPELPRFVTNEKLFF. Here the CDR3 DNA reads TGTGCCAGCAGTCCCGAGCTACCCCGCTTCGTAACTAATGAAAAACTGTTTTTT.